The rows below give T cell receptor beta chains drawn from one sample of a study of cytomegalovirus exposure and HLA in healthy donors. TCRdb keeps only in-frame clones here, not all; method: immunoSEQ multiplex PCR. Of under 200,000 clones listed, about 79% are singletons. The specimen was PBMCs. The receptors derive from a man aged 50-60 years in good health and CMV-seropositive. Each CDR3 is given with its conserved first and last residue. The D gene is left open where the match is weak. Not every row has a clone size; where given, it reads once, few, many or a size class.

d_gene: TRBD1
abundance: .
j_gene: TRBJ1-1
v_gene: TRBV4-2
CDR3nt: TGTGCCAGCAGTCGCGACGGACAGGGGATGGGTCGCACTGAAGCTTTCTTT
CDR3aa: CASSRDGQGMGRTEAFF

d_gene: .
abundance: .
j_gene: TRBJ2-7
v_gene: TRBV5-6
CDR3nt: TGTGCCAGCAGCCGGAGGGAGAGGTACGAGCAGTACTTC
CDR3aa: CASSRRERYEQYF

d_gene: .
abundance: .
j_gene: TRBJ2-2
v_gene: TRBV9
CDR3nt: TGTGCGAGCACGGGGTTGAACACCGGGGAGCTGTTTTTT
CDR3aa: CASTGLNTGELFF

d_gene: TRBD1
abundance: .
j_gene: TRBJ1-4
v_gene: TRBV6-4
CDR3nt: TGTGCCAGCAGTGACTATTTGACAGGGGGCTTGAGAAAAACTGTTTTT
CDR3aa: CASSDYLTGGLRKTVF

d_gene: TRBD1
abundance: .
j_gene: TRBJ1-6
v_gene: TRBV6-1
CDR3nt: TGTGCCAGCAATCGGGACAGGGTGCCGAATTCACCCCTCCACTTT
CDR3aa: CASNRDRVPNSPLHF

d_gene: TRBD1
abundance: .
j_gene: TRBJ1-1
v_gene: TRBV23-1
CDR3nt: TGCGCCGGGATCGACCGGACAGGGTCAAAAAAGAACACTGAAGCTTTCTTT
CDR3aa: CAGIDRTGSKKNTEAFF

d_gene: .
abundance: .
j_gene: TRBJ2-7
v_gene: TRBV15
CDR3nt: TGTGCCACCAGCTTAACCCCCAATCGGGGTTTGGTCGAGCAGTACTTC
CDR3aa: CATSLTPNRGLVEQYF

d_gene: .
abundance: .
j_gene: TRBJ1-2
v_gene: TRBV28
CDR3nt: TGTGCCAGCAGTTTAGGGGTGACAGGCTCCTATGGCTACACCTTC
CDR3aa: CASSLGVTGSYGYTF

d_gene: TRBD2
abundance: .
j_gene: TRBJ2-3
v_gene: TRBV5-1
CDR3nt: TGCGCCAGCAGCTCCCCCGGGACTAGCGGGGGCACAGATACGCAGTATTTT
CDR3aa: CASSSPGTSGGTDTQYF

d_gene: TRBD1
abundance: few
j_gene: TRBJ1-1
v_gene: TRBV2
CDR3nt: TGTGCCAGCAAACCGGGACAGGGCCTCTTTAACACTGAAGCTTTCTTT
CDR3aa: CASKPGQGLFNTEAFF

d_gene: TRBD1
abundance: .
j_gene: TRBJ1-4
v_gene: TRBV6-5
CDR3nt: TGTGCCAGCAGCCGGGACAGGGGGCGGGAAAAACTGTTTTTT
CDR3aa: CASSRDRGREKLFF

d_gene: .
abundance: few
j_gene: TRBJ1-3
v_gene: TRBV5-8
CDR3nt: TGTGCCAGCAGCTCTTACAGCTTACTTGGAAACACCATATATTTT
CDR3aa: CASSSYSLLGNTIYF

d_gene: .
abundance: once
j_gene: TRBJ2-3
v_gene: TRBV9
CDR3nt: TGTGCCAGCAGCGTAGGGGCTAGCGAGCGCACAGATACGCAGTATTTT
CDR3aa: CASSVGASERTDTQYF

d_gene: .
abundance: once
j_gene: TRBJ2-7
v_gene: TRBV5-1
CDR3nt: TGCGCCAGCAGCTCCCGGGGACTCCTTACCTACGAGCAGTACTTC
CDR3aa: CASSSRGLLTYEQYF

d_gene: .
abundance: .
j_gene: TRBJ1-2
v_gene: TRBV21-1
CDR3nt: TGTGCCAGCAGCGGAGAGACAGGGGAAATTGGCGGCTACACCTTC
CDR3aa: CASSGETGEIGGYTF

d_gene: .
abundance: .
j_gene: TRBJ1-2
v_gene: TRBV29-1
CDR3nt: TGCAGCGTCGGGGGGCTTGGCTACACCTTC
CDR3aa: CSVGGLGYTF

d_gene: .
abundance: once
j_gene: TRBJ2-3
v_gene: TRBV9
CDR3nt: TGTGCCAGCAGCGTAGCGGGAAGCACAGATACGCAGTATTTT
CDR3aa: CASSVAGSTDTQYF

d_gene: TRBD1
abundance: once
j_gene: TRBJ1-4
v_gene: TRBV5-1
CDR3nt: TGCGCCAGCCGGAGAGGGACAGGGGCAACTAATGAAAAACTGTTTTTT
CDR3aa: CASRRGTGATNEKLFF

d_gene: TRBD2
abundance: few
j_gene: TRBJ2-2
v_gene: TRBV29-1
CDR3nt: TGCAGCGCCTGCGGGGGGACCGGGGAGCTGTTTTTT
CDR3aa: CSACGGTGELFF

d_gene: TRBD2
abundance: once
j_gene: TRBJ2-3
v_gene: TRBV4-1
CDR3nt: TGCGCCAGCAGCCAAGAAAAGGGCGGGGGGGCGGGAGATACGCAGTATTTT
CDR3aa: CASSQEKGGGAGDTQYF

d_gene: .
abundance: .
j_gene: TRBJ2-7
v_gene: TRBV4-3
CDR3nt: TGCGCCAGCAGCCAAGACGGGACTCACTCCTACGAGCAGTACTTC
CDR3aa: CASSQDGTHSYEQYF

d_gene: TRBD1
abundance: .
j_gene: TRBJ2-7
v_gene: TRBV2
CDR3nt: TGTGCCAGCAATACACCGGGACAGGGTGTCCACGAGCAGTACTTC
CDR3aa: CASNTPGQGVHEQYF

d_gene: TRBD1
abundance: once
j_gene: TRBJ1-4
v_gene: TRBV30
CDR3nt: TGTGCCTGGAGTGGCGCCGGGACAGGGAATGAAAAACTGTTTTTT
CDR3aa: CAWSGAGTGNEKLFF

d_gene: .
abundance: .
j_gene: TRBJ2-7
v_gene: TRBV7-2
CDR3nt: TGTGCCAGCAGCTTAGGGGGCCCCTACGAGCAGTACTTC
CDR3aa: CASSLGGPYEQYF

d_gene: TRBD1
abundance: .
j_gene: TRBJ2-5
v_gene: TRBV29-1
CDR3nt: TGCAGCTTCCGACAGGGCTTTCTGGGGGAGCAGTACTTC
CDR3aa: CSFRQGFLGEQYF

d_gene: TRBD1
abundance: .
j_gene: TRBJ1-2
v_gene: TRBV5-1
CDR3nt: TGCGCCAGCAGCTTGATAGGGACAGCGTATGGCTACACCTTC
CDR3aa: CASSLIGTAYGYTF

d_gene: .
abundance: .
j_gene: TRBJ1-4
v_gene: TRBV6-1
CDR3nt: TGTGCCAGCAGGCCCCAAGGTCTCCAGGGGGAAAAACTGTTTTTT
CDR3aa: CASRPQGLQGEKLFF

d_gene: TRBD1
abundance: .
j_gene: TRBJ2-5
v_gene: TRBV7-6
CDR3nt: TGTGCCAGCAGCTTAGTGGTATCTACAGGGGTAGGAGAGACCCAGTACTTC
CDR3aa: CASSLVVSTGVGETQYF

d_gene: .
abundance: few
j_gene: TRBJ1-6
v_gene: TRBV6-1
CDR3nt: TGTGCCAGCAGTGAAGCGGCTTGGCCGCTTCCTTCACCCCTCCACTTT
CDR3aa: CASSEAAWPLPSPLHF

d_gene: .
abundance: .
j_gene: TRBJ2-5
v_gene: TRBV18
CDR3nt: TGTGCCAGCTCACCATCGTTGCAAGGAGCAGAGACCCAGTACTTC
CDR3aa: CASSPSLQGAETQYF

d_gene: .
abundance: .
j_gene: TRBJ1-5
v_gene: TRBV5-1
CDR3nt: TGCGCCAGCAGCTTGACAGGGAGCAATCAGCCCCAGCATTTT
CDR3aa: CASSLTGSNQPQHF

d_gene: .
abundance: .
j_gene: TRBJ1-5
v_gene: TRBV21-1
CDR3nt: TGTGCCAGCAGCAAAGGATGGGCTTGGAGGTATCAGCCCCAGCATTTT
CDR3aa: CASSKGWAWRYQPQHF

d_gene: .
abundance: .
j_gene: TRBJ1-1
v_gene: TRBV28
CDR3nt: TGTGCCAGCAGTCTCCGGGGAGGCCGGGACACTGAAGCTTTCTTT
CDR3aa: CASSLRGGRDTEAFF

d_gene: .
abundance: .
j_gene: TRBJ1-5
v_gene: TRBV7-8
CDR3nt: TGTGCCAGCAGCTTGGCGAGGGGGGGAGCCCAGCCCCAGCATTTT
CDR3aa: CASSLARGGAQPQHF

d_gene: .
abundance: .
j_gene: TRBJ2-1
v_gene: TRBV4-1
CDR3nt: TGCGCCAGCAGCCGAGGCGGGGCCTTTAGCTCCTACAATGAGCAGTTCTTC
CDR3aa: CASSRGGAFSSYNEQFF

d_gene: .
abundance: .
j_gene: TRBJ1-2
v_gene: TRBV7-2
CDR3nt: TGTGCCAGCAGCTTAGGGGGACTGATCTATGGCTACACCTTC
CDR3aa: CASSLGGLIYGYTF

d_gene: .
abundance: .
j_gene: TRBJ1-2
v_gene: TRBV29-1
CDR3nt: TGCAGCGTTGAAAGGGGGGGCGCAGACTATGGCTACACCTTC
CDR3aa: CSVERGGADYGYTF

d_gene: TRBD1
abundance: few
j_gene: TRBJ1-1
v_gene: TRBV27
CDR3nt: TGTGCCAGCAGTTCCGGGACAGGGCGATTCGGGAACACTGAAGCTTTCTTT
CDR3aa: CASSSGTGRFGNTEAFF

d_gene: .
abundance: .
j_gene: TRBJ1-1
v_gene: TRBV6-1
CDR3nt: TGTGCCAGCAGTGTACAAGGGGCGAACACTGAAGCTTTCTTT
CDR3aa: CASSVQGANTEAFF